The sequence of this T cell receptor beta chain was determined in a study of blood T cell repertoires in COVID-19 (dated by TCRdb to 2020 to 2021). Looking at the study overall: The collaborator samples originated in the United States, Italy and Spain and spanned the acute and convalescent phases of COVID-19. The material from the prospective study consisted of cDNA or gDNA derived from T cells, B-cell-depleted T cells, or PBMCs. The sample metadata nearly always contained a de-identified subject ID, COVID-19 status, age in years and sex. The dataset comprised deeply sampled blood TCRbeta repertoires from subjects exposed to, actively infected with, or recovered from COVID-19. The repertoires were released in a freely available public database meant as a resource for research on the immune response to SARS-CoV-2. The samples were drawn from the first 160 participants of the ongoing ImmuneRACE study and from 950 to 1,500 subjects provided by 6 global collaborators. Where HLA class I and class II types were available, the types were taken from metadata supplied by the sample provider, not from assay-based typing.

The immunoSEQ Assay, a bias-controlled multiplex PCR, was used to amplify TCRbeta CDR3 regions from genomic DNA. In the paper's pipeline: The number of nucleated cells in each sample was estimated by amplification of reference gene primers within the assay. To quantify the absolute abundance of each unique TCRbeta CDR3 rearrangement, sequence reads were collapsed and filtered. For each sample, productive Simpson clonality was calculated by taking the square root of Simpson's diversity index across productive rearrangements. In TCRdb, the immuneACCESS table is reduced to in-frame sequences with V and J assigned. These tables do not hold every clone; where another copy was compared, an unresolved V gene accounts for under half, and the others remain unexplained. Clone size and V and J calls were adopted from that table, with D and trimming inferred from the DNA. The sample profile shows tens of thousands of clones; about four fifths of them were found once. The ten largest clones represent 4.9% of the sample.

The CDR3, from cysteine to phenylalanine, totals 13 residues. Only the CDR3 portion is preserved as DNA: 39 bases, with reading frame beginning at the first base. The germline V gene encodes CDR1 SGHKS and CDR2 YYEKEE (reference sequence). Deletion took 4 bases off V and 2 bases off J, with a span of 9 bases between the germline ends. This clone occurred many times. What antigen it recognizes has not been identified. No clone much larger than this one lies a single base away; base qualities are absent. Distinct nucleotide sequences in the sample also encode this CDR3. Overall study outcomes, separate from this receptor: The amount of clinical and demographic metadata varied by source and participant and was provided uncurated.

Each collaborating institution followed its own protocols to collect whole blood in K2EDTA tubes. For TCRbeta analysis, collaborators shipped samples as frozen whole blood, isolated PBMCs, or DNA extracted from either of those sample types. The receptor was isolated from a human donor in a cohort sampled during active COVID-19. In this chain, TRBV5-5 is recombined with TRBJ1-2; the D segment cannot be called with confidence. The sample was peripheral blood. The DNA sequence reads TGTGCCAGCAGCCCGGGATCGAACTATGGCTACACCTTC. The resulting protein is CASSPGSNYGYTF.